Following are 22 T cell receptor beta chains from one sample sequenced in a study of blood T cells in healthy people across ages. Primers used in a second PCR of about 7 to 12 cycles were a sample-barcoded 5' primer and a J-beta primer mix. TCRdb reanalysed the 5' RACE reads using MiXCR and keeps one entry per CDR3 protein. The sample contains 1.8 million or so distinct CDR3 sequences, around 40% of which appear only once. The sequenced sample was blood. These receptors all stem from a human donor in good health.

Comments on this clonotype: The germline gene is not matched at one end of the junction; a read error may be the cause. This chain connects TRBV7-8 to TRBJ2-5; D perhaps matches TRBD1 (6 bases). The CDR3 runs 14 residues. Germline CDR1 and CDR2: SGHVS and FQNEAQ. The chain's CDR3 is CTSSLGPGAGTQYF. The DNA of the CDR3 is TGTACCAGCAGCTTAGGTCCAGGGGCAGGGACCCAGTACTTC.

This clonotype was observed a handful of times. Here the CDR3 DNA reads TGTGCCAGCAGTAACCTTCTAGCGGGGTACGAGCAGTACTTC. This encodes CASSNLLAGYEQYF. This chain connects TRBV28 to TRBJ2-7; 9 bases line up with TRBD2. Looked up from germline, CDR1 is MDHEN and CDR2 is SYDVKM. The V and J ends lost 5 bases and 4 bases, in that order; junction bases with no gene match: 6. The CDR3 extends over 14 amino acids.

The chain couples TRBV6-5 to TRBJ1-2, with 7 bases aligning to TRBD1. Germline assignment: CDR1 MNHEY and CDR2 SVGAGI. The V and J ends lost 2 bases and 3 bases, in that order; junction bases with no gene match: 6. The CDR3 is made up of 15 amino acids. CDR3 nucleotides: TGTGCCAGCAGTTACAGAAGACAGGGAGACTATGGCTACACCTTC. Translated, it gives CASSYRRQGDYGYTF.

The chain links TRBV6-5 to TRBJ2-7; TRBD2 agrees at 9 bases. Gene TRBJ2-5 matches the end of the DNA better, so the J call may be wrong. Germline V gene lookup returns CDR1 MNHEY and CDR2 SVGAGI. The CDR3 consists of 12 residues. The CDR3 nucleotides are TGTGCCAGCACTAGCGGGACCGAGACCCAGTACTTC. Protein product: CASTSGTETQYF.

This clonotype came up a few times. The chain recombines TRBV10-3 with TRBJ1-1; D not resolved. The CDR3 length is 14 residues. Germline V CDR1 and CDR2: ENHRY, SYGVKD. V lost 3 bases to trimming and J lost 4 bases, with 12 bases between them. The CDR3 here is CAISDSDGPTEAFF. The CDR3 DNA reads TGTGCCATCAGTGATAGTGACGGACCCACTGAAGCTTTCTTT.

The rearrangement links TRBV21-1 to TRBJ2-5; the table calls TRBD2, which could not be checked here. TRBV21-1 counts as a pseudogene. This CDR3 comprises 17 residues. The CDR3 sequence: CASSRTTSGGAQETQYF. The CDR3 coding sequence is TGTGCCAGCAGCAGAACCACTAGCGGGGGAGCCCAAGAGACCCAGTACTTC.

A few counts support this clonotype. The V and J genes are TRBV25-1 and TRBJ2-4, with D maybe TRBD1 (6 bases). Germline CDR1 is MGHDK and CDR2 is SYGVNS. CDR3 length: 13 amino acids. The V and J ends lost 2 bases and 5 bases respectively, with 7 bases between them. CDR3 sequence: CASSERQENIQYF. The CDR3 nucleotides are TGTGCCAGCAGTGAAAGACAGGAAAACATTCAGTACTTC.

The chain uses TRBV14 and TRBJ1-4; the D gene is possibly TRBD1 (5 bases). Germline CDR1 and CDR2: SGHDN and FVKESK. V was pared by 8 bases and J by 4 bases, with 20 bases between. There are 16 residues in the CDR3. CDR3 DNA sequence: TGTGCCAGCGCCTTGGCCTCCGGGGCCTATAATGAAAAACTGTTTTTT. Its translation is CASALASGAYNEKLFF.

This sequence joins TRBV7-9 and TRBJ2-1; D may be TRBD1 or TRBD2 (7 bases each). Trimming left V 8 bases short and J 10 bases short, with 24 bases between. The CDR3 has 15 residues. Germline V gene lookup returns CDR1 SEHNR and CDR2 FQNEAQ (reference sequence). The CDR3 here is CASSPGGGPRGEQFF. CDR3 bases: TGTGCCAGCTCACCAGGGGGGGGCCCACGGGGGGAGCAGTTCTTC. The variable domain in full, with the rest retrieved from reference TRBV7-9 and TRBJ2-1, is DTGVSQNPRHKITKRGQNVTFRCDPISEHNRLYWYRQTLGQGPEFLTYFQNEAQLEKSRLLSDRFSAERPKGSFSTLEIQRTEQGDSAMYLCASSPGGGPRGEQFFGPGTRLTVL.

As concerns this clonotype: Germline and junction disagree at one end, which may indicate a read error. V and J are TRBV6-5 and TRBJ2-4; D gene unclear. The assigned J gene may be wrong: the sequence end matches TRBJ2-7 better. CDR1 and CDR2 from the germline V gene are MNHEY and SVGAGI. This CDR3 contains 13 residues. The CDR3 nucleotides are TGTGCCGGCAGTTACTCGATGAGTTACGAGCAGTACTTC. Protein: CAGSYSMSYEQYF.

This chain joins TRBV5-1 and TRBJ2-3; no firm D call. CDR3 length: 14 amino acids. Trimming cost V 3 bases and J 2 bases, with 10 bases left between them. Per the germline V gene, CDR1 is SGHRS and CDR2 is YFSETQ. The DNA of the CDR3 is TGCGCCAGCAGCTCCGAACAATCCACAGATACGCAGTATTTT. Protein product: CASSSEQSTDTQYF.

This clonotype was observed a few times. CDR3: CSVDRGAAGSGGYTF. The CDR3 nucleotides read TGCAGCGTGGACAGGGGAGCAGCGGGTTCTGGAGGCTACACCTTC. This rearrangement joins TRBV29-1 to TRBJ1-2; TRBD1 aligns across 9 bases. The germline gives CDR1 SQVTM, CDR2 ANQGSEA. V lost 6 bases, J lost 8 bases, and 16 bases stayed unmatched. This CDR3 has 15 amino acids.

The chain carries TRBV7-9 and TRBJ2-3, with D possibly called TRBD1 or TRBD2 (7 bases each). Trimming stripped 5 bases from V and 4 bases from J, with 16 bases between. Germline values: CDR1 SEHNR, CDR2 FQNEAQ (reference sequence). There are 15 residues in the CDR3. CDR3 in amino acids: CASSPQGGQADTQYF. CDR3 nucleotide sequence: TGTGCCAGCAGCCCGCAGGGGGGGCAAGCAGATACGCAGTATTTT.

This clonotype showed up just a few times. The genes are TRBV10-3 and TRBJ2-7; D is unclear. Per the germline V gene, CDR1 is ENHRY and CDR2 is SYGVKD. The germline V and J ends were trimmed by 6 bases and 4 bases, with 16 bases remaining between them. This CDR3 contains 14 residues. CDR3 region: CAISPPGSAYEQYF. The CDR3 DNA is TGTGCCATCAGCCCTCCTGGATCCGCATACGAGCAGTACTTC.

CDR3 loop: CSVVGGSETQYF. DNA of the CDR3: TGCAGCGTTGTAGGTGGGTCAGAGACCCAGTACTTC. This chain joins TRBV29-1 and TRBJ2-5, with D uncertain. This CDR3 contains 12 residues. V lost 4 bases to trimming and J lost 4 bases, with 10 bases between them. Germline V gene sequence: CDR1 SQVTM, CDR2 ANQGSEA.

The chain has TRBV7-6 and TRBJ1-2, with 8 bases matching TRBD1. The trim removed 1 base at V and 7 bases at J, leaving 8 bases unmatched. This CDR3 is 15 amino acids long. The V gene's germline CDR1 is SGHVS and CDR2 FNYEAQ. The CDR3 DNA sequence: TGTGCCAGCAGCTTAGTGTCGGGCCAGGGGGCTGGCTACACCTTC. Translating gives CASSLVSGQGAGYTF.

The V gene is TRBV4-1, the J gene TRBJ1-5, with D possibly TRBD1 on 6 matching bases. CDR3 size: 15 residues. V lost 3 bases to trimming and J lost 5 bases, with 14 bases between them. Germline loops: CDR1 MGHRA, CDR2 YSYEKL. The CDR3 protein is CASSHPRGDYQPQHF. The CDR3 DNA is TGCGCCAGCAGCCACCCGAGGGGGGATTATCAGCCCCAGCATTTT.

Points on this clonotype: A much larger clone lies one base from this, so it may be a read error. This chain joins TRBV6-6 and TRBJ2-7; tentatively, D is TRBD1 (5 bases). Trimming pared 5 bases from V and 9 bases from J, leaving 20 bases between. The CDR3 consists of 14 residues. Germline assignment: CDR1 MNHNY and CDR2 SVGAGI (reference sequence). The CDR3: CASSPAAGSWGQYF. The CDR3 nucleotides read TGTGCCAGCAGTCCGGCAGCAGGGTCTTGGGGGCAGTACTTC.

This clonotype was counted between two and nine times. The rearrangement links TRBV13 to TRBJ1-6; 9 bases are a match to TRBD1. Germline trimming cut 6 bases from V and 10 bases from J; bases unmatched to any gene: 10. Germline CDR1 is PRHDT and CDR2 is FYEKMQ (reference sequence). The CDR3 contains 15 residues. CDR3 sequence: CASSPRGTGYSPLHF. CDR3 nucleotide sequence: TGTGCCAGCAGTCCACGAGGGACAGGGTACTCACCCCTCCACTTT.

The CDR3 is CASSFPRDRGGNTEAFF. CDR3 DNA: TGTGCCAGCAGTTTTCCGCGGGACAGGGGAGGGAACACTGAAGCTTTCTTT. V is TRBV28 and J is TRBJ1-1; TRBD1 matches 10 bases. CDR1 is MDHEN and CDR2 is SYDVKM in the germline V gene. The CDR3 contains 17 residues. Trimming took 3 bases from V and 1 from J; bases not matched to a gene: 8.

The V call is TRBV24-1, the J call TRBJ2-1; D is perhaps TRBD1 (6 bases). CDR3 length: 12 amino acids. V lost 5 bases and J 8 bases, leaving 9 bases between the germline ends. Per germline, CDR1 KGHDR and CDR2 SFDVKD. The CDR3 bases are TGTGCCACCAGTGGACAGGTCGATGAGCAGTTCTTC. Protein sequence: CATSGQVDEQFF.

This clonotype came up many times. The V call is TRBV20-1, the J call TRBJ2-4, with 10 bases fitting TRBD2. The J call is uncertain, as TRBJ2-7 better fits the DNA end. Germline V gene lookup returns CDR1 DFQATT and CDR2 SNEGSKA (reference sequence). The CDR3 covers 17 residues. The CDR3 DNA sequence: TGCAGTGCTAGACTCGCCCAGCGGGGGGGCCTCCGTGGCGAGCAGTACTTC. Protein: CSARLAQRGGLRGEQYF.